These 27 T cell receptor beta chains originate from one sample sequenced in a study of CD8 T cells in Susac syndrome. Reverse transcription of about 0.5 to 1 ug RNA used random hexamers. Each CDR3 protein is one row after TCRdb ran MiXCR on the immunoSEQ multiplex PCR reads. Found here are fewer than 90,000 distinct CDR3 sequences, 93% of them singletons; the top ten hold 0.45%. Sequenced input: CD8+ T cells from PBMCs. The receptors shown here come from a human donor with Susac syndrome.

The chain has TRBV4-3 and TRBJ2-1; 7 nucleotides line up with TRBD2. The germline V gene has CDR1 LGHNA and CDR2 YSLEER. CDR3 length: 17 residues. V was pared by 0 bases and J by 8 bases, with 13 bases of the junction left unmatched. CDR3 in amino acids: CASSQDWGGGVWDEQFF. In nucleotides, the CDR3 is TGCGCCAGCAGCCAAGATTGGGGGGGTGGGGTTTGGGATGAGCAGTTCTTC.

This clonotype was observed a single time. The chain recombines TRBV7-3 with TRBJ2-2; a possible D gene is TRBD1 (6 bases). This CDR3 spans 17 amino acids. Germline CDR1 and CDR2: SGHTA and FQGTGA. V dropped 0 bases and J dropped 0 bases, with 11 bases sitting between them. This CDR3 reads CASSLTRDTSNTGELFF. DNA of the CDR3: TGTGCCAGCAGCTTAACACGGGACACCTCGAACACCGGGGAGCTGTTTTTT.

The CDR3 region is CASSRLSGGAAVDTQYF. For the CDR3, the DNA is TGTGCCAGCTCACGTCTTAGCGGGGGGGCCGCCGTAGATACGCAGTATTTT. The rearrangement links TRBV18 to TRBJ2-3; 11 positions agree with TRBD2. The CDR3 is 17 residues long. Germline loops: CDR1 KGHSH, CDR2 LQKENI. J gave up 5 bases and V 4 bases, and 11 bases lay outside the gene matches.

The V gene is TRBV3-1, the J gene TRBJ2-1, with TRBD2 identical over 9 bases. Trimming removed 1 base from V and 3 bases from J; junction bases left unmatched: 4. The CDR3 extends over 16 amino acids. Germline V gene lookup returns CDR1 LGHDT and CDR2 YNNKEL (reference sequence). The CDR3, as DNA: TGTGCCAGCAGCCAAGGAAGCGGGGGGTACTACAATGAGCAGTTCTTC. Translating it yields CASSQGSGGYYNEQFF.

V gene TRBV9 combines with J gene TRBJ2-1; 7 bases align to TRBD2. The length of the CDR3 is 17 residues. The ends lost 0 bases at V and 4 bases at J; junction bases unmatched: 10. Germline-derived CDR1 and CDR2 are SGDLS and YYNGEE. CDR3 nucleotides: TGTGCCAGCAGCGTAGGCCGGGCTAGCGGTATTTACAATGAGCAGTTCTTC. This sequence encodes CASSVGRASGIYNEQFF.

The genes are TRBV28 and TRBJ2-7; 8 bases line up with TRBD2. Germline V CDR1 and CDR2: MDHEN, SYDVKM. CDR3 size: 14 residues. With V trimmed by 5 bases and J by 4 bases, 7 bases remained unmatched. The CDR3 loop is CASSVPGGPYEQYF. The CDR3 DNA sequence: TGTGCCAGCAGTGTGCCGGGAGGGCCTTACGAGCAGTACTTC.

The chain recombines TRBV23-1 with TRBJ2-7; 12 bases are a match to TRBD2. TRBV23-1 is an ORF; its function is uncertain. The CDR3 totals 17 residues. V trimming: 3 bases; J trimming: 2 bases; junction bases outside the gene matches: 8. CDR3 sequence (DNA): TGCGCCAGCAGTCAGATCAGACTAGCGGGAGAGACCTACGAGCAGTACTTC. It encodes CASSQIRLAGETYEQYF.

CDR3 loop: CSARDLAAYNEQFF. DNA for the CDR3: TGCAGTGCTAGAGATCTCGCAGCCTACAATGAGCAGTTCTTC. The chain has TRBV20-1 and TRBJ2-1; D is undetermined. The CDR3 runs 14 residues. CDR1 DFQATT and CDR2 SNEGSKA come from the germline V gene (reference sequence). Trimming shortened V by 0 bases and J by 2 bases, and 8 bases separated the two germline ends.

The rearrangement links TRBV4-2 to TRBJ2-3; 15 bases are shared with TRBD2. Germline CDR1 and CDR2: LGHNA and YNFKEQ. The CDR3 contains 19 residues. V shed 3 bases, J shed 5 bases, and the junction held 12 bases outside the gene matches. CDR3 bases: TGTGCCAGCAGCCACGACAGGACTAGCGGGAGGGTAGGGCGAGATACGCAGTATTTT. Translating gives CASSHDRTSGRVGRDTQYF.

This rearrangement joins TRBV2 to TRBJ2-7; D is perhaps TRBD1 (6 bases). The V end was cut by 1 base, the J end by 1 base, with 11 bases between. This CDR3 is 15 amino acids long. Germline CDR1 SNHLY, CDR2 FYNNEI. The CDR3 spells CASSEGPGASYEQYF. In DNA, the CDR3 is TGTGCCAGCAGTGAAGGCCCAGGGGCGTCCTACGAGCAGTACTTC.

The chain has TRBV5-1 and TRBJ2-5, with 9 bases lining up with TRBD1. The junction had 4 bases not matched to a gene; V was cut back by 1 base and J by 3 bases. Germline V gives CDR1 SGHRS, CDR2 YFSETQ. The CDR3 covers 15 residues. The CDR3 DNA follows: TGCGCCAGCAGCTTGACCGGACAGGGGAAAGAGACCCAGTACTTC. This translates into CASSLTGQGKETQYF.

This clonotype was recorded once. The chain recombines TRBV30 with TRBJ1-5; D gene uncertain. CDR1 is GTSNPN, CDR2 SVGIG, per germline (reference sequence). V gave up 0 bases and J gave up 0 bases, with 6 bases separating them. The CDR3 loop spans 14 amino acids. The CDR3 DNA is TGTGCCTGGAGTGTAGTAAGTAGCAATCAGCCCCAGCATTTT. It yields the protein CAWSVVSSNQPQHF.

The CDR3 DNA follows: TGCGCCAGCAGCTCTTGGATTGGGGACACCGGGGAGCTGTTTTTT. It specifies CASSSWIGDTGELFF. The J gene is TRBJ2-2, the V gene TRBV5-1, with D uncertain. The CDR3 covers 15 residues. With 3 bases removed from V and 3 bases from J, the gap between germline ends came to 12 bases. Germline lookup yields CDR1 SGHRS and CDR2 YFSETQ.

The chain has TRBV7-9 and TRBJ1-2; 7 bases are shared with TRBD1. This CDR3 region has 13 residues. Germline lookup yields CDR1 SEHNR and CDR2 FQNEAQ (reference sequence). With V trimmed by 4 bases and J by 4 bases, 3 bases remained unmatched. As DNA, the CDR3 is TGTGCCAGCAGCTCCCGGACAGGCTATGGCTACACCTTC. Translated: CASSSRTGYGYTF.

Here the CDR3 reads CASTTRFLGGSNTGELFF. The CDR3 DNA follows: TGTGCCAGCACCACTAGGTTTTTGGGGGGCTCGAACACCGGGGAGCTGTTTTTT. This chain joins TRBV5-5 and TRBJ2-2, with D perhaps matching TRBD1 or TRBD2 (6 bases each). The ends were cut back, 6 bases at V and 0 bases at J, with 21 bases in the middle. The CDR3 is made up of 18 amino acids. Germline assignment: CDR1 SGHKS and CDR2 YYEKEE (reference sequence).

The chain carries TRBV27 and TRBJ2-3, with a possible D match to TRBD2 (5 bases). V was shortened by 10 bases and J by 6 bases, with 26 bases between the two germline ends. This CDR3 has 16 residues. The V gene's germline CDR1 is MNHEY and CDR2 SMNVEV (reference sequence). For the CDR3, the DNA is TGTGCCACCTCATTGCATGCGGGTCAGCTCGAGGATACGCAGTATTTT. Residues: CATSLHAGQLEDTQYF.

This chain links TRBV15 with TRBJ2-5, with unresolved D. V lost 2 bases and J 1 base, leaving 5 bases between the germline ends. This CDR3 has 13 residues. From germline, CDR1 is LNHNV and CDR2 YYDKDF (reference sequence). The CDR3 nucleotides read TGTGCCACCAGCAGATACACCCAAGAGACCCAGTACTTC. Its protein product is CATSRYTQETQYF.

The rearrangement links TRBV10-3 to TRBJ2-5, with a weak D call TRBD2 (5 bases). With 4 bases removed from V and 1 base from J, the gap between germline ends came to 10 bases. There are 14 residues in the CDR3. Germline V CDR1 and CDR2: ENHRY, SYGVKD. Written as DNA, the CDR3 is TGTGCCATCAGTGTCGCGGGTGGCCAAGAGACCCAGTACTTC. This gives the protein CAISVAGGQETQYF.

V usage is TRBV7-6 and J usage is TRBJ2-5; TRBD2 aligns across 11 bases. J was trimmed by 5 bases and V by 3 bases; bases with no gene match: 5. The length of the CDR3 is 15 residues. Germline CDR1 and CDR2: SGHVS and FNYEAQ. The CDR3 sequence: CASSFTSGSFETQYF. CDR3 DNA: TGTGCCAGCAGCTTTACTAGCGGGAGTTTCGAGACCCAGTACTTC. The full variable domain, its missing parts supplied by reference TRBV7-6 and TRBJ2-5, is GAGVSQSPRYKVTKRGQDVALRCDPISGHVSLYWYRQALGQGPEFLTYFNYEAQQDKSGLPNDRFSAERPEGSISTLTIQRTEQRDSAMYRCASSFTSGSFETQYFGPGTRLLVL.

The V gene is TRBV3-1, the J gene TRBJ1-2, with TRBD1 matching over 9 bases. Germline lookup yields CDR1 LGHDT and CDR2 YNNKEL (reference sequence). The CDR3 totals 15 residues. V trimming: 5 bases; J trimming: 4 bases; junction bases outside the gene matches: 8. The CDR3 here is CASSWLMGQGYGYTF. For the CDR3, the DNA is TGTGCCAGCAGCTGGCTTATGGGACAGGGCTATGGCTACACCTTC.

The rearrangement joins TRBV3-1 to TRBJ1-1; TRBD1 matches 7 bases. This CDR3 contains 16 residues. V shed 1 base, J shed 0 bases, and the junction held 5 bases outside the gene matches. Germline lookup yields CDR1 LGHDT and CDR2 YNNKEL (reference sequence). The CDR3 bases are TGTGCCAGCAGCCAAGCACCCAGGGGGATGAACACTGAAGCTTTCTTT. This encodes CASSQAPRGMNTEAFF.

V is TRBV9 and J is TRBJ2-1, with D possibly matching TRBD2 (6 bases). CDR3 length: 16 residues. CDR1 SGDLS and CDR2 YYNGEE come from the germline V gene. With 0 bases removed from V and 0 bases from J, the gap between germline ends came to 10 bases. The CDR3 spells CASSVDAGSSYNEQFF. CDR3 DNA: TGTGCCAGCAGCGTAGATGCGGGGAGCTCCTACAATGAGCAGTTCTTC.

The rearrangement joins TRBV13 to TRBJ2-2, with a possible D match to TRBD2 (5 bases). The CDR3 consists of 13 residues. Germline V CDR1 and CDR2: PRHDT, FYEKMQ (reference sequence). The ends were cut back, 4 bases at V and 4 bases at J, with 7 bases in the middle. CDR3 loop: CASSSGLTGELFF. CDR3 nucleotide sequence: TGTGCCAGCAGCTCCGGACTCACCGGGGAGCTGTTTTTT. Full variable domain (missing parts from reference TRBV13 and TRBJ2-2): AAGVIQSPRHLIKEKRETATLKCYPIPRHDTVYWYQQGPGQDPQFLISFYEKMQSDKGSIPDRFSAQQFSDYHSELNMSSLELGDSALYFCASSSGLTGELFFGEGSRLTVL.

The chain joins TRBV27 to TRBJ1-1; D might be TRBD1 (5 bases). The CDR3 loop spans 15 amino acids. The germline V and J ends were trimmed by 6 bases and 1 base, with 15 bases remaining between them. Germline CDR1 MNHEY, CDR2 SMNVEV (reference sequence). The CDR3 loop is CASRLTWDPNTEAFF. The CDR3 DNA sequence: TGTGCCAGCAGGCTCACGTGGGACCCGAACACTGAAGCTTTCTTT.

This chain's CDR3 is CASSEPSTDTQYF. For the CDR3, the DNA is TGTGCCAGCTCCGAACCAAGCACAGATACGCAGTATTTT. V gene TRBV6-2 or TRBV6-3 combines with J gene TRBJ2-3; D remains ambiguous. CDR1 MNHEY and CDR2 SVGEGT come from the germline V gene. Trimming shortened V by 8 bases and J by 0 bases, and 9 bases separated the two germline ends. The CDR3 runs to 13 residues.

The V call is TRBV28, the J call TRBJ2-7; possibly TRBD2 for D (6 bases). The CDR3 spans 16 residues. Between the trimmed V and J ends, which lost 5 bases and 0 bases, there was a span of 17 bases. Germline V gene data show CDR1 as MDHEN and CDR2 as SYDVKM. The CDR3 bases are TGTGCCAGCAGTACTATACGGGACTTGCTCTCCTACGAGCAGTACTTC. Translation: CASSTIRDLLSYEQYF.

This chain links TRBV3-1 with TRBJ2-3; 10 bases match TRBD2. The J segment lost 4 bases and the V segment lost 1 base, leaving 5 bases of the junction unmatched. Per germline, CDR1 LGHDT and CDR2 YNNKEL (reference sequence). The CDR3 covers 16 residues. The CDR3 loop is CASSQGASGGADTQYF. DNA of the CDR3: TGTGCCAGCAGCCAAGGAGCTAGCGGGGGAGCAGATACGCAGTATTTT.